This TCR beta chain appears in the sequencing data of a study of cytomegalovirus exposure and HLA in healthy donors (dated by TCRdb to 2016 to 2017). With respect to the entire study: An earlier analysis of fewer than 750 of the donors reported 250 to 350 Gb of sequence data and 117 million unique TCR beta sequences obtained from 180 million or so T cells. About 280 gigabases of sequencing data and about 92 million unique TCR sequences made up an early release that covered over 550 HLA-typed donors. The genetic ancestry cluster associated with self-reported Caucasian donors included 81% of the roughly 400 genotyped donors. The study was designed to test whether signatures of past pathogen exposure could be identified by cataloging public T cell receptors. The T cell repertoires of some 700 subjects were profiled by immunosequencing and related to cytomegalovirus serostatus. In addition to the first cohort of roughly 700 subjects, a separate validation cohort of approximately 110 different subjects was used. To predict cytomegalovirus infection status, the study combined high-throughput TCR immunosequencing, statistical association of individual TCRs with disease status, and machine learning. In a later analysis, previously published TCR beta repertoires from hundreds of donors were re-analyzed and high-resolution HLA genotyping was added so that TCR occurrence patterns could be studied. Rather than drawing on any new phenotypic data, the later analysis identified candidate immune exposures from TCR beta sequences and the way those sequences occurred across donors. In an earlier analysis of roughly 600 of the donors, high-throughput TCR beta sequencing was used to judge whether each TCR beta V gene segment behaved as functional or pseudogenic. Donor age, sex, ethnicity and CMV serostatus were collected together with the repertoire data. In a later genetic analysis, genome-wide SNP genotypes for about 55% of the roughly 700 donors were used, and that subset was treated as a discovery cohort. All discovery cohort repertoires had been generated on a single sequencing platform. Both class I and class II loci were covered by HLA typing, at four-digit resolution. Typing coverage differed by locus: A, B, C, DRB1 and DQB1 were typed in roughly 620-630 donors, DQA1 in around 500, DPA1 in around 580, and DPB1 in 472. About five DR-DQ haplotypes were treated as single units for association and clustering because of strong linkage in the cohort. Among about 400 genotyped donors of the cohort, an average of roughly 230,000 unique TCR beta nucleotide sequences was sequenced per donor, of which about 19% were non-productive.

The cohort was made up of approximately 700 healthy bone marrow donors. At the time of sampling, all cohort members were nominally healthy, though unrecorded immune exposures were likely present. The donor tested CMV seronegative, placing the donor among the roughly 400 seronegative members of the cohort. Every donor gave a peripheral blood sample, and the peripheral blood mononuclear cells from that sample were used for TCR beta sequencing. The Qiagen DNeasy Blood Extraction Kit was used to extract genomic DNA from the blood cell samples. The library was made by the immunoSEQ multiplex PCR assay. The multiplex PCR relied on a mix of 60 forward primers for TCR Vbeta segments and 13 reverse primers for TCR Jbeta segments. A multiplex PCR assay on genomic DNA amplified the CDR3 region of rearranged TCR beta genes. On the Illumina HiSeq System, the amplified TCR beta libraries were sequenced as 87-base-pair reads. In the source study's methods: In a later analysis, tens of millions of unique TCR beta chains were counted across the 500 to 850 repertoires, and approximately 11 million of these chains were shared by at least two donors. A nearest-neighbor algorithm error-corrected the raw reads and collapsed the reads into unique sequences, merging closely related sequences to remove PCR and sequencing errors. To assign V, D and J gene segments, CDR3 sequences were aligned to IMGT reference sequences. For a sequence to be retained, a match of at least six nucleotides to both a V gene segment and a J gene segment was required. A rearrangement was called productive if the CDR3 had no stop codons and remained in frame with V and J, and every other rearrangement was called non-productive. CDR3 was defined according to IMGT convention as the region running from the second conserved V-encoded cysteine to the conserved J-encoded phenylalanine. In an earlier analysis of some 550 of the donors, sequences lacking an unambiguous match to a single V gene segment were excluded. An earlier analysis of fewer than 650 of the donors classified V segments as functional when productive rearrangements were above 56.7% and as segregating when the standard deviation between donors was above 5%. To diagnose cytomegalovirus status from the catalog of TCR beta chain sequences, a statistical classification framework was built. V and J gene assignment, in a later analysis, came from comparing TCR nucleotide sequences with IMGT/GENE-DB human TR gene sequences. The TCRdist pipeline was used in a later analysis to assign CDR3 sequences and most-parsimonious VDJ recombination scenarios. A later analysis defined each TCR beta chain by its CDR3 amino acid sequence plus V-gene family, and excluded reads lacking a unique V-gene family. In a later analysis, a few hundred highly shared, low-generation-probability nucleotide sequences were removed to address suspected cross-contamination and a sequencing artifact. In a later analysis, a clonal expansion index was calculated for each public chain from normalized within-repertoire ranks of inferred template counts. Generation probabilities in a later analysis came from a VDJ recombination model fitted to out-of-frame rearrangements, and those results were checked against IGoR. Hypergeometric tests were used in a later analysis to score TCR-TCR, TCR-HLA and TCR-CMV co-occurrence, with a repertoire-size bias correction applied to the TCR pairs. A later analysis estimated false discovery rates by permuting HLA or CMV assignments 20 times. In a later analysis, co-occurring TCRs were grouped using DBSCAN, and TCRdist sequence similarity was added for clustering within HLA-allele-positive subsets. Repertoires with fewer than 30,000 or more than 120,000 public chains, plus five repertoires with anomalous nucleotide sharing, were excluded from co-occurrence clustering. Sourced from immuneACCESS, this table was stored by TCRdb with only in-frame sequences that have V and J called. A share of the clones is absent; for the studies checked, an unresolved V gene accounts for under half, and the remainder has no known explanation. The V and J calls and the clone size are those of that table, but D and trimming were determined from the DNA. Recorded for this sample are 90,000 to 150,000 clones; roughly 70% of them occurred a single time. In total, the top ten clones hold 4.1% of the sample.

Looking up the germline V gene yields CDR1 LGHNA and CDR2 YSLEER. V is cut back by 0 bases and J by 6 bases, with 5 bases in the junction unmatched. The CDR3 sequence holds 17 residues, the cysteine and phenylalanine included. Kept here is only the CDR3 DNA, which spans 51 bases and is read in frame from base 1. This clone was counted only a few times. The antigen this receptor binds is unknown. The input lacks base qualities; no much larger clone sits a single base away. Study-wide conclusions, independent of this receptor: A cluster of highly shared sequence variants was judged likely to be a technical artifact of the sequencing pipeline. Because some donors lacked HLA typing at each locus, the association tests relied only on the typed subset. The 87-base-pair reads could not distinguish some IMGT-functional V segments, including TRBV6-2 and TRBV6-3, so those segments were excluded. Cytomegalovirus status was reported to be diagnosed by the classifier with high specificity and sensitivity in both the original and validation cohorts. A later analysis associated 16,951 TCR beta sequences with specific HLA alleles at a false discovery rate of 0.05. Because counts were too low, 15 to 20 rarely observed V segments, including chromosome 9 orphons, were excluded from the earlier analysis of about 500 of the donors. In a later genetic analysis, a missense DCLRE1C variant was associated with V-gene and J-gene trimming of TCR beta chains, and the association was replicated in an independent cohort. In the study, some 160 TCR beta chains were listed as associated with cytomegalovirus. Compared with equally common non-associated chains, HLA-associated TCR beta chains in a later analysis were more clonally expanded and had lower generation probabilities. In a later analysis, the rate of TCR association differed among HLA loci, with DRB1 alleles having the most associated TCRs and HLA-C alleles having the fewest. Linkage disequilibrium might explain the correlated functional status among segregating V segments, but an unknown experimental factor could not be ruled out. CMV serostatus was the only immune exposure information available for the cohort. It was suggested by the authors that the approach could potentially be generalized to other disease states and immunological phenotypes. In an earlier analysis of some 500 of the donors, most TCR beta V segments were observed in productive rearrangements about 87% or about 30% of the time, broadly matching IMGT annotations. Compared with the approximately 710-donor mean, donors in an Asian-associated ancestry cluster had fewer N-insertions in productive TCRs, according to a later genetic analysis. While some public TCRs were present in many individuals, most TCR sequences turned up only very rarely across donors. In a later analysis, several top co-occurrence clusters were reported to appear linked to parvovirus B19, influenza, CMV and Epstein-Barr virus. When HLA alleles, especially DR and DQ, strongly co-occurred, attributing TCR associations to individual alleles was difficult. Only TCR beta chains were sequenced in this cohort, and the absence of alpha or paired-chain data limited detectable features. A further reported finding was that TCR beta sequences accurately predicted the HLA-A and HLA-B alleles for most subjects in the first cohort. According to a later analysis, most CMV-associated TCR beta chains appeared to be HLA-restricted, and the HLA associations seemed to be driven largely by CMV exposure. Three of the identified cytomegalovirus-associated TCR beta chains were confirmed in vitro to be specific for cytomegalovirus antigens. The presence/absence analyses assumed that sequencing depth was roughly uniform across donors, and that assumption may not be true.

The V gene is TRBV4-3 and the J gene is TRBJ2-1, with 13 bases aligning to TRBD2. Material: PBMCs. The sequence was collected from a middle-aged woman in good health and CMV-seronegative. The DNA is TGCGCCAGCAGCCAAGATCCCGGGACTAGCGGGGTCAATGAGCAGTTCTTC. This translates into CASSQDPGTSGVNEQFF.